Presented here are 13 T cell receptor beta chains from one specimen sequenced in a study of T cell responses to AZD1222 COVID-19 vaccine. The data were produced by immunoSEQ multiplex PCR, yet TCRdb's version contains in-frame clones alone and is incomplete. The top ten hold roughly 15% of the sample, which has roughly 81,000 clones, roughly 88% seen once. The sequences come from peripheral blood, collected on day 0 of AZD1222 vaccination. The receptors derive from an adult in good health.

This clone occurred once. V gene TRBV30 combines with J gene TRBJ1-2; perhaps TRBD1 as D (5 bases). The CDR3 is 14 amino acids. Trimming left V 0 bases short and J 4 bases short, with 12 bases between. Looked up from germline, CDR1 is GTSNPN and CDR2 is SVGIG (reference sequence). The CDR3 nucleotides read TGTGCCTGGAGTGTTGGGGCCGGGACCTATGGCTACACCTTC. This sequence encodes CAWSVGAGTYGYTF.

CDR3 region: CASSTTGGSNSPLHF. CDR3 bases: TGTGCCAGTAGTACGACAGGGGGTAGTAATTCACCCCTCCACTTT. This rearrangement joins TRBV19 to TRBJ1-6, with 9 bases that match TRBD1. This CDR3 has 15 residues. Losses at the gene ends were 4 bases for V and 6 bases for J; bases not matched to a gene: 4. The germline gives CDR1 LNHDA, CDR2 SQIVND (reference sequence).

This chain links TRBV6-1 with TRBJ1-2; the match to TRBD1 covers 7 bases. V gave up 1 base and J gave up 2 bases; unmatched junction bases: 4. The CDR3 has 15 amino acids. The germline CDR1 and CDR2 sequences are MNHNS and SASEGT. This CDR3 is CASSEVPGGNYGYTF. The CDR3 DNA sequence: TGTGCCAGCAGTGAAGTTCCAGGGGGAAACTATGGCTACACCTTC.

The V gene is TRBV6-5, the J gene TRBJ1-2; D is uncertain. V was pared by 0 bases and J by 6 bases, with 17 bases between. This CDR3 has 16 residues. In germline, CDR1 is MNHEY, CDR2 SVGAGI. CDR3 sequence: CASSYSWDSRINGYTF. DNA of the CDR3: TGTGCCAGCAGTTACTCTTGGGATTCGCGGATCAATGGCTACACCTTC.

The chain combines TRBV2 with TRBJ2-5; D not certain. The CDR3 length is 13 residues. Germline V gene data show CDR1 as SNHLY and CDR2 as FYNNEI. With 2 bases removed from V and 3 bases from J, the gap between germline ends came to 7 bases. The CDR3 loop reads CASSEIRKETQYF. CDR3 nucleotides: TGTGCCAGCAGTGAAATTAGGAAAGAGACCCAGTACTTC.

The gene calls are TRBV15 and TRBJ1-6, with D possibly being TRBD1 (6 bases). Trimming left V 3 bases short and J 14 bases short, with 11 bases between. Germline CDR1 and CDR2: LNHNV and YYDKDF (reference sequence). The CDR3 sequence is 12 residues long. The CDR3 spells CATSSFEGALHF. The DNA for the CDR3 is TGTGCCACCAGCAGTTTCGAGGGGGCCCTCCACTTT.

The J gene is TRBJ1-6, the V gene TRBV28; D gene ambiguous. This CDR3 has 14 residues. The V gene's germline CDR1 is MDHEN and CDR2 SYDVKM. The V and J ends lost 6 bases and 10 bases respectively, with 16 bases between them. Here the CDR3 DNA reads TGTGCCAGCAGGCGCACCACCCCTAGCTCACCCCTCCACTTT. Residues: CASRRTTPSSPLHF.

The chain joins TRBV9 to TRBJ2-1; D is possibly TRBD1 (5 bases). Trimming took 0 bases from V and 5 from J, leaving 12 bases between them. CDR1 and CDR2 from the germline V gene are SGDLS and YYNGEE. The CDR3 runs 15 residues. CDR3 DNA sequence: TGTGCCAGCAGCGTAGGGGGCCCTTTGAACAATGAGCAGTTCTTC. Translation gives CASSVGGPLNNEQFF.

The CDR3 protein is CASSIRLAAYEQYF. CDR3 DNA: TGTGCCAGTAGTATACGGCTAGCGGCTTACGAGCAGTACTTC. The V gene is TRBV19, the J gene TRBJ2-7; 7 positions match TRBD2. Germline V lookup: CDR1 LNHDA, CDR2 SQIVND (reference sequence). CDR3 size: 14 residues. J was trimmed by 4 bases and V by 2 bases; bases with no gene match: 5.

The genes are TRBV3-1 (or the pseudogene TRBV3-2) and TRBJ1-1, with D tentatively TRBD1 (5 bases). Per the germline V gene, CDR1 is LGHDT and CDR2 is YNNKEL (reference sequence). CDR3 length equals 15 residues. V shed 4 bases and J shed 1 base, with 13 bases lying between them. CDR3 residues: CASSPRDRSNTEAFF. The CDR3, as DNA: TGTGCCAGCAGCCCCCGGGACCGATCGAACACTGAAGCTTTCTTT.

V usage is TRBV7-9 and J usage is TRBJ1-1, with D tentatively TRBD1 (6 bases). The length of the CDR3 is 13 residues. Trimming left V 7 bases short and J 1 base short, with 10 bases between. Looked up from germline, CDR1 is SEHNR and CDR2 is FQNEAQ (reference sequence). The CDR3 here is CASTWGQNTEAFF. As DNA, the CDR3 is TGTGCCAGCACTTGGGGACAGAACACTGAAGCTTTCTTT.

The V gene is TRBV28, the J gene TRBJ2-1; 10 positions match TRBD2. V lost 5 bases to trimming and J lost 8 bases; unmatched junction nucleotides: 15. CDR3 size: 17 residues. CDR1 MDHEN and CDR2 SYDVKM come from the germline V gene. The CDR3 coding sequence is TGTGCCAGCAGTCCTGGACTAGCGGCATCCTCTGGGGATGAGCAGTTCTTC. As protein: CASSPGLAASSGDEQFF.

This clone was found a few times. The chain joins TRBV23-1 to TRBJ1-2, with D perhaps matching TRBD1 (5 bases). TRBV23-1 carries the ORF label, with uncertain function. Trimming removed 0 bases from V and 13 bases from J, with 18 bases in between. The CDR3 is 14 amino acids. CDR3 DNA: TGCGCCAGCAGTCAATCTACGGGGGGAGGGATCTGCACCTTC. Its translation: CASSQSTGGGICTF.